One and the same sample provided the 30 T cell receptor beta chains below, sequenced in a study of lymphopenia after photon versus proton radiotherapy. Sequencing was performed with immunoSEQ multiplex PCR; in TCRdb, only in-frame clones are kept and a portion is missing. Found here are 70,000 or so clones, 85% to 95% of them singletons; the top ten hold 2.2%. This sample comprised peripheral blood, obtained from a patient treated with photon-based radiotherapy. These TCRs come from a woman between 35 and 50 years old with cholangiocarcinoma.

The rearrangement links TRBV5-1 to TRBJ2-7, with D maybe TRBD2 (5 bases). From germline, CDR1 is SGHRS and CDR2 YFSETQ. The V and J ends lost 4 bases and 2 bases respectively, with 19 bases between them. The CDR3 extends over 16 amino acids. In DNA form, the CDR3 reads TGCGCCAGCAGCCCTACCGTACCGGACGGGACCTACGAGCAGTACTTC. This gives the protein CASSPTVPDGTYEQYF. Using reference TRBV5-1 and TRBJ2-7 for the parts outside the CDR3, the full variable domain is KAGVTQTPRYLIKTRGQQVTLSCSPISGHRSVSWYQQTPGQGLQFLFEYFSETQRNKGNFPGRFSGRQFSNSRSEMNVSTLELGDSALYLCASSPTVPDGTYEQYFGPGTRLTVT.

This chain connects TRBV4-1 to TRBJ2-5; 7 bases map to TRBD1. This CDR3 is built from 17 residues. Germline CDR1 MGHRA, CDR2 YSYEKL. V gave up 0 bases and J gave up 2 bases; unmatched junction bases: 9. CDR3 DNA: TGCGCCAGCAGCCAAGAAGGGCCGGGACAGCTTCAAGAGACCCAGTACTTC. Translating gives CASSQEGPGQLQETQYF.

The chain recombines TRBV5-1 with TRBJ1-5, with 7 nucleotides matching TRBD1. This CDR3 comprises 16 residues. CDR1 SGHRS and CDR2 YFSETQ come from the germline V gene. V trimming: 0 bases; J trimming: 6 bases; junction bases outside the gene matches: 9. CDR3 region: CASSLDPGGGGQPQHF. In DNA, the CDR3 is TGCGCCAGCAGCTTGGATCCAGGGGGAGGAGGTCAGCCCCAGCATTTT.

This sequence joins TRBV7-3 and TRBJ2-5; TRBD2 matches at 7 bases. Germline V gene data show CDR1 as SGHTA and CDR2 as FQGTGA. CDR3 length: 15 residues. V trimming: 1 base; J trimming: 1 base; junction bases outside the gene matches: 3. CDR3 protein: CASSLMSGTQETQYF. For the CDR3, the DNA is TGTGCCAGCAGCTTAATGAGCGGGACCCAAGAGACCCAGTACTTC. The whole variable domain, filled in from reference TRBV7-3 and TRBJ2-5, reads GAGVSQTPSNKVTEKGKYVELRCDPISGHTALYWYRQSLGQGPEFLIYFQGTGAADDSGLPNDRFFAVRPEGSVSTLKIQRTERGDSAVYLCASSLMSGTQETQYFGPGTRLLVL.

This chain links TRBV28 with TRBJ2-7, with D possibly TRBD1 on 5 matching bases. In germline, CDR1 is MDHEN, CDR2 SYDVKM. The CDR3 length is 14 residues. Trimming took 7 bases from V and 4 from J, leaving 17 bases between them. The CDR3 spells CASTQQGRFYEQYF. The CDR3, as DNA: TGTGCCAGCACCCAGCAGGGAAGGTTTTACGAGCAGTACTTC.

J is TRBJ1-6 and V is TRBV30; D uncertain. Germline V gene data show CDR1 as GTSNPN and CDR2 as SVGIG (reference sequence). V was clipped by 2 bases and J by 7 bases, with 9 bases between them. CDR3 length equals 13 residues. The CDR3 is CAWSSVGNSPLHF. CDR3 DNA: TGTGCCTGGAGTTCAGTGGGGAATTCACCCCTCCACTTT. The full variable domain, with the rest looked up from reference TRBV30 and TRBJ1-6, is SQTIHQWPATLVQPVGSPLSLECTVEGTSNPNLYWYRQAAGRGLQLLFYSVGIGQISSEVPQNLSASRPQDRQFILSSKKLLLSDSGFYLCAWSSVGNSPLHFGNGTRLTVT.

This sequence joins TRBV29-1 and TRBJ1-1; 7 bases are shared with TRBD1. Trimming removed 5 bases from V and 0 bases from J; junction bases left unmatched: 3. The CDR3 has 13 amino acids. CDR1 is SQVTM, CDR2 ANQGSEA, per germline. CDR3 protein: CSVYRGMNTEAFF. The CDR3 nucleotides are TGCAGCGTTTACAGGGGAATGAACACTGAAGCTTTCTTT.

The chain uses TRBV18 and TRBJ2-1, with 10 nucleotides matching TRBD2. CDR1 is KGHSH and CDR2 is LQKENI in the germline V gene. The CDR3 runs 16 residues. Germline trimming cut 5 bases from V and 6 bases from J; bases unmatched to any gene: 10. The CDR3 here is CASSSLGAGGPNEQFF. For the CDR3, the DNA is TGTGCCAGCTCATCCTTAGGAGCGGGGGGGCCCAATGAGCAGTTCTTC.

This clone was counted between two and nine times. CDR3 in amino acids: CASSLPDSPLHF. The CDR3 DNA reads as TGTGCCAGCAGCCTGCCCGATTCACCCCTCCACTTT. The gene calls are TRBV7-8 and TRBJ1-6; no clear D gene. V was pared by 5 bases and J by 8 bases, with 7 bases between. Germline assignment: CDR1 SGHVS and CDR2 FQNEAQ. The CDR3 spans 12 residues. Complete variable domain (other parts from reference TRBV7-8 and TRBJ1-6): GAGVSQSPRYKVAKRGQDVALRCDPISGHVSLFWYQQALGQGPEFLTYFQNEAQLDKSGLPSDRFFAERPEGSVSTLKIQRTQQEDSAVYLCASSLPDSPLHFGNGTRLTVT.

CDR3 amino acids: CASSQSPLLGNTIYF. Written as DNA, the CDR3 is TGCGCCAGCAGTCAATCACCGCTACTTGGAAACACCATATATTTT. V is TRBV23-1 and J is TRBJ1-3, with no clear D. TRBV23-1 is an open reading frame, and its role is uncertain. This CDR3 has 15 amino acids. V was clipped by 0 bases and J by 3 bases, with 9 bases between them.

The rearrangement links TRBV25-1 to TRBJ2-6; the D is unclear. This CDR3 is 15 amino acids long. CDR1 MGHDK and CDR2 SYGVNS come from the germline V gene. V lost 6 bases to trimming and J lost 2 bases, with 11 bases between them. CDR3 DNA sequence: TGTGCCAGCAGGCCTCCAGGAGCTGGGGCCAACGTCCTGACTTTC. As protein: CASRPPGAGANVLTF.

The V and J genes are TRBV30 and TRBJ1-4, with D hard to call. V dropped 5 bases and J dropped 7 bases, with 11 bases sitting between them. Germline V CDR1 and CDR2: GTSNPN, SVGIG (reference sequence). The CDR3 loop spans 12 amino acids. The CDR3 region has the DNA TGTGCCTGGGCCGGGTTGGTTGAAAAACTGTTTTTT. This sequence encodes CAWAGLVEKLFF.

The chain links TRBV30 to TRBJ1-5, with TRBD1 as a possible D gene (5 bases). Trimming took off 3 bases at V and 3 bases at J, with 9 bases between the two ends. CDR1 and CDR2 from the germline V gene are GTSNPN and SVGIG (reference sequence). The CDR3 has 13 amino acids. The CDR3 here is CAWRGDFNQPQHF. The CDR3 DNA reads TGTGCCTGGAGGGGGGATTTCAATCAGCCCCAGCATTTT. The whole variable domain, remainder taken from reference TRBV30 and TRBJ1-5, is SQTIHQWPATLVQPVGSPLSLECTVEGTSNPNLYWYRQAAGRGLQLLFYSVGIGQISSEVPQNLSASRPQDRQFILSSKKLLLSDSGFYLCAWRGDFNQPQHFGDGTRLSIL.

The gene calls are TRBV29-1 and TRBJ2-1; D perhaps matches TRBD2 (5 bases). Trimming took 6 bases from V and 9 from J, leaving 15 bases between them. The CDR3 is made up of 12 amino acids. Germline assignment: CDR1 SQVTM and CDR2 ANQGSEA. CDR3 residues: CSVPKTGGEQFF. The CDR3 nucleotides are TGCAGCGTCCCCAAAACCGGAGGTGAGCAGTTCTTC.

This chain joins TRBV21-1 and TRBJ2-1; TRBD1, the table's D call, lacks a check against the DNA. TRBV21-1 is shown as a pseudogene. The CDR3 totals 15 residues. DNA for the CDR3: TGTGCCAGCAGTAGGGGCAGCCGGTCCTACAATGAGCAGTTCTTC. Translated, it gives CASSRGSRSYNEQFF.

DNA of the CDR3: TGTGCCAGCAGCCCTGGGAGACAGATTGTGGCAAACACCATATATTTT. It specifies CASSPGRQIVANTIYF. This sequence joins TRBV13 and TRBJ1-3; tentative D call: TRBD1 (5 bases). V lost 5 bases to trimming and J lost 6 bases, with 20 bases between them. The CDR3 contains 16 residues. Germline CDR1 and CDR2: PRHDT and FYEKMQ (reference sequence).

V is TRBV7-2 and J is TRBJ1-2; D not resolved. This CDR3 is built from 13 residues. Between the trimmed V and J ends, which lost 1 base and 4 bases, there was a span of 7 bases. Germline CDR1 reads SGHTA; CDR2 reads FQGNSA. CDR3 coding DNA: TGTGCCAGCAGCTTAGGACTCATCTATGGCTACACCTTC. Translation: CASSLGLIYGYTF.

A single count supports this clone. The CDR3 DNA sequence: TGTGCCAGCAGCGGGCAAGCTGGGGCCAACGTCCTGACTTTC. Protein sequence: CASSGQAGANVLTF. V gene TRBV5-4 combines with J gene TRBJ2-6, with no clear D. The germline V gene has CDR1 SGHNT and CDR2 YYREEE (reference sequence). This CDR3 spans 14 amino acids. Deletions cut 4 bases from V and 2 bases from J, with 7 bases between.

This clone was counted once. The chain joins TRBV7-9 to TRBJ1-5; D is perhaps TRBD1 (6 bases). V lost 5 bases and J lost 4, with 15 bases in between. Germline lookup yields CDR1 SEHNR and CDR2 FQNEAQ (reference sequence). The CDR3 has 15 residues. CDR3 region: CASSPRGRGNQPQHF. The CDR3, as DNA: TGTGCCAGCAGCCCGCGGGGCAGGGGTAATCAGCCCCAGCATTTT.

The chain joins TRBV23-1 to TRBJ1-4, with unresolved D. TRBV23-1 is marked as an open reading frame, function uncertain. V was clipped by 6 bases and J by 7 bases, with 9 bases between them. There are 12 residues in the CDR3. Here the CDR3 reads CASRFLSEKLFF. The CDR3 DNA sequence: TGCGCCAGCAGATTTTTGAGTGAAAAACTGTTTTTT.

This chain connects TRBV28 to TRBJ1-1; TRBD1 might be the D (5 bases). V shed 5 bases and J shed 1 base, with 14 bases lying between them. The CDR3 extends over 15 amino acids. Per the germline V gene, CDR1 is MDHEN and CDR2 is SYDVKM. This chain's CDR3 is CASSIYGTSNTEAFF. Written as DNA, the CDR3 is TGTGCCAGCAGTATCTACGGGACGTCGAACACTGAAGCTTTCTTT.

CDR3 DNA: TGTGCCAGTAGTATACGGGGTCGCGGACAGGGCATTTTCTTT. Its protein is CASSIRGRGQGIFF. The chain uses TRBV19 and TRBJ1-1; 8 bases fit TRBD1. V was clipped by 2 bases and J by 13 bases; unmatched bases: 12. The germline gives CDR1 LNHDA, CDR2 SQIVND (reference sequence). The CDR3 has 14 residues.

This chain joins TRBV9 and TRBJ1-1; no clear D. V lost 7 bases, J lost 0 bases, and 13 bases lay in between. Germline-derived CDR1 and CDR2 are SGDLS and YYNGEE. The CDR3 is made up of 14 amino acids. The DNA for the CDR3 is TGTGCCAGCGGAAACGGTGGGGTGAACACTGAAGCTTTCTTT. It yields the protein CASGNGGVNTEAFF.

The chain uses TRBV7-3 and TRBJ2-1; a weak D match, TRBD2 (5 bases). Trimming took 5 bases from V and 0 from J, leaving 11 bases between them. The CDR3 runs to 15 residues. Germline CDR1 is SGHTA and CDR2 is FQGTGA. CDR3 protein: CASSPGGSSYNEQFF. The CDR3 nucleotides are TGTGCCAGCAGCCCCGGAGGTAGCTCCTACAATGAGCAGTTCTTC.

The V and J genes are TRBV7-6 and TRBJ2-1, with 10 bases fitting TRBD1. This CDR3 comprises 20 residues. V was pared by 5 bases and J by 7 bases, with 23 bases of the junction left unmatched. The germline V gene has CDR1 SGHVS and CDR2 FNYEAQ. This CDR3 reads CASSKERTGGSPTSRNEQFF. CDR3 DNA: TGTGCCAGCAGCAAAGAACGGACAGGGGGATCACCTACCTCGAGGAATGAGCAGTTCTTC.

The V gene is TRBV6-1, the J gene TRBJ2-7; 9 bases fit TRBD1. V lost 7 bases and J lost 4; bases outside the gene matches: 8. CDR3 length: 14 residues. Per the germline V gene, CDR1 is MNHNS and CDR2 is SASEGT. CDR3 amino acids: CASNRGGQGYEQYF. For the CDR3, the DNA is TGTGCCAGCAATAGAGGGGGACAGGGTTACGAGCAGTACTTC.

The chain is built from TRBV7-2 and TRBJ2-1, with D maybe TRBD1 (6 bases). This CDR3 has 14 residues. Per germline, CDR1 SGHTA and CDR2 FQGNSA. The V gene lost 1 base and the J gene lost 6 bases, with 10 bases spanning the gap. CDR3 loop: CASSLGNRVNEQFF. The CDR3 nucleotides are TGTGCCAGCAGCTTAGGGAACAGGGTCAATGAGCAGTTCTTC. The whole variable domain, filled in from reference TRBV7-2 and TRBJ2-1, reads GAGVSQSPSNKVTEKGKDVELRCDPISGHTALYWYRQSLGQGLEFLIYFQGNSAPDKSGLPSDRFSAERTGGSVSTLTIQRTQQEDSAVYLCASSLGNRVNEQFFGPGTRLTVL.

J is TRBJ2-3 and V is TRBV28, with TRBD2 matching 11 bases. The CDR3 totals 17 residues. With 5 bases clipped from V and 2 bases from J, the junction kept 9 bases outside the gene matches. The germline gives CDR1 MDHEN, CDR2 SYDVKM. The CDR3 DNA reads as TGTGCCAGCAGTCCCCCAGGACTAGCGGGTTTCACAGATACGCAGTATTTT. Amino acids: CASSPPGLAGFTDTQYF.

The gene calls are TRBV28 and TRBJ1-1, with D uncertain. The CDR3 extends over 12 amino acids. The germline CDR1 and CDR2 sequences are MDHEN and SYDVKM. Trimming took 2 bases from V and 11 from J, leaving 12 bases between them. The CDR3 coding sequence is TGTGCCAGCAGTTTACTTCAGGATGGGGCTTTCTTT. Residues: CASSLLQDGAFF.

CDR3 in DNA: TGTGCCACCAGCAGAGATGGGGTGGGGGCCCAGCCCCAGCATTTT. Amino acid sequence: CATSRDGVGAQPQHF. The rearrangement uses TRBV15 and TRBJ1-5; D is perhaps TRBD1 (6 bases). Trimming stripped 0 bases from V and 7 bases from J, with 13 bases between. Germline V gives CDR1 LNHNV, CDR2 YYDKDF (reference sequence). The CDR3 covers 15 residues.